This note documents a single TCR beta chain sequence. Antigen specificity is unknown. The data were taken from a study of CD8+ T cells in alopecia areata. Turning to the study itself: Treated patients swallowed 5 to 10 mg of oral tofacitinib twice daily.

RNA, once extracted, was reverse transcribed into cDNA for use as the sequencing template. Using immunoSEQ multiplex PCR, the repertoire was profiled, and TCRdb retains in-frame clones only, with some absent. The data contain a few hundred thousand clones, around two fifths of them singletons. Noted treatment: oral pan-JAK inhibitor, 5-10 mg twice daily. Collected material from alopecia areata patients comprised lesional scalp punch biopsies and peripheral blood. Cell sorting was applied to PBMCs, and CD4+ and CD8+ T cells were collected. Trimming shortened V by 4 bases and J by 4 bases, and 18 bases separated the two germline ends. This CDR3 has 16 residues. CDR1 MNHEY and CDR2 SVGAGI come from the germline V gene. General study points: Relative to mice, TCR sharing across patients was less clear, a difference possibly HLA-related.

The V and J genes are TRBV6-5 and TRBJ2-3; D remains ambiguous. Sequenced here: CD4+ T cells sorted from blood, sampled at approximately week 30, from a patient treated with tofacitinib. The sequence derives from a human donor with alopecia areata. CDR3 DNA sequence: TGTGCCAGCAGTTCCTTGGACCAGATCCACCCAGATACGCAGTATTTT. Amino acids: CASSSLDQIHPDTQYF.